A selection of T cell receptor beta chains follows, all from one sample in a study of cytomegalovirus exposure and HLA in healthy donors. TCRdb keeps only in-frame clones here, not all; method: immunoSEQ multiplex PCR. The repertoire consists of about 180,000 clones, with 65% to 85% occurring once and the leading ten covering roughly 1.4%. The sequencing input was PBMCs. Every receptor here comes from a girl aged 10 to 17 in good health and CMV-seropositive. Each CDR3 is given with its conserved first and last residue. A D gene is named only where the DNA matches it firmly. The size of a clone is reported for some rows only, either as once, few or many, or as a class for expanded clones.

D,size,V,J,DNA,CDR3
TRBD1,NA,TRBV6-6,TRBJ1-2,TGTGCCGCGATCTGGACAGGCCGGGAGAACTATGGCTACACCTTC,CAAIWTGRENYGYTF
TRBD2,NA,TRBV19,TRBJ2-1,TGTGCCAGTAGTAAGGGACTAGCGGGCTTTGCCTACAATGAGCAGTTCTTC,CASSKGLAGFAYNEQFF
TRBD1,NA,TRBV11-1,TRBJ2-7,TGTGCCAGCAGCCGACAGGGGGCAACGGACGAGCAGTACTTC,CASSRQGATDEQYF
TRBD1,NA,TRBV7-9,TRBJ1-2,TGTGCCAGCAGTTCCGGGACAGCCTCAGGCTACACCTTC,CASSSGTASGYTF
TRBD2,few,TRBV29-1,TRBJ2-7,TGCAGCGTTGTAAGTCTAGCGGGAGGCGAGCAGTACTTC,CSVVSLAGGEQYF
TRBD1,NA,TRBV4-3,TRBJ2-7,TGCGCCAGCAGCCAGCTCCAGGGGGTTACCTACGAGCAGTACTTC,CASSQLQGVTYEQYF
NA,NA,TRBV7-9,TRBJ1-2,TGTGCCAGCAGCTTTGAGGGCGATACCCTTTATGGCTACACCTTC,CASSFEGDTLYGYTF
NA,NA,TRBV4-1,TRBJ1-1,TGCGCCAGCAGCCAAGTAGCGGACAACACTGAAGCTTTCTTT,CASSQVADNTEAFF
NA,few,TRBV2,TRBJ1-2,TGTGCCAGCAGTGAAGGGGCAGGGGTCTATGGCTACACCTTC,CASSEGAGVYGYTF
NA,NA,TRBV4-3,TRBJ2-2,TGCGCCAGCAGCCAAGAACCAGGGTTGTCCACCGGGGAGCTGTTTTTT,CASSQEPGLSTGELFF
NA,NA,TRBV10-1,TRBJ2-3,TGCGCCAGCAGTGAGCCGGGACTCAGGACGCAGTATTTT,CASSEPGLRTQYF
TRBD2,few,TRBV19,TRBJ2-5,TGTGCCAGTAGTACTCTGACTAGCGGGACAGAGACCCAGTACTTC,CASSTLTSGTETQYF
TRBD1,few,TRBV6-5,TRBJ1-5,TGTGCCAGCTCCTACAGGGGAGACAATCAGCCCCAGCATTTT,CASSYRGDNQPQHF
NA,NA,TRBV29-1,TRBJ1-1,TGCAGCGTTGAACGCGGAATTGTCGCTGAAGCTTTCTTT,CSVERGIVAEAFF
NA,NA,TRBV2,TRBJ2-1,TGTGCCAGCCGAAGAGGGGGAAGCTCCTACAATGAGCAGTTCTTC,CASRRGGSSYNEQFF